The text below deals with one T cell receptor (beta chain). The antigen is undetermined. Germline V lookup: CDR1 LNHDA, CDR2 SQIVND (reference sequence). This CDR3 is 13 amino acids long. Trimming pared 5 bases from V and 2 bases from J, leaving 9 bases between. Lactation, pregnancy, other autoimmune disease or uncontrolled infection led to exclusion of patients. From RNA transcripts, TCR beta CDR3 regions were amplified. HTBI primers were the set used in a first-round RT-PCR of the TCR CDR3. TCRdb used MiXCR to reprocess the multiplex PCR reads, holding one entry per CDR3 protein. The sample has under 650,000 distinct CDR3 sequences; 15% to 20% are singletons. This specimen belongs to a study of T cells in Graves' hyperthyroidism and ophthalmopathy. Regarding the study as a whole: Most thyroid-expanded clonotypes above 0.001 were also found in blood.

The sequencing input was blood. The chain links TRBV19 to TRBJ1-2; D gene unclear. This clonotype was obtained from a woman between 25 and 40 years old with Graves' hyperthyroidism. In nucleotides, the CDR3 is TGTGCCAGTAGTCCCCAGATGAACTATGGCTACACCTTC. Protein sequence: CASSPQMNYGYTF.